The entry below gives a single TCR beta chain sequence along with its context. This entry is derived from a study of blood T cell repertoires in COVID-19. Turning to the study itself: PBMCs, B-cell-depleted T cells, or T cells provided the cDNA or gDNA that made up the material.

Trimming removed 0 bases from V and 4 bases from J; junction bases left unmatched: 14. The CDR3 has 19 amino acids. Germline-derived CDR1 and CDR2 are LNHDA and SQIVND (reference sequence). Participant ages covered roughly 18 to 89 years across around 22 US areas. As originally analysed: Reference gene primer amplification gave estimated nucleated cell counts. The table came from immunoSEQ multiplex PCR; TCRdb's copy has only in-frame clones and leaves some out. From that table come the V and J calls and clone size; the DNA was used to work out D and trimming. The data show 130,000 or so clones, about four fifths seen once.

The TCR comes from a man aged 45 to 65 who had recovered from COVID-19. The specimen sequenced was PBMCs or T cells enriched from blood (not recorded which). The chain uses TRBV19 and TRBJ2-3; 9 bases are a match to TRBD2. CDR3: CASSIDLGLGGGVADTQYF. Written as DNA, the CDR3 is TGTGCCAGTAGTATAGATCTCGGGCTTGGCGGGGGGGTCGCAGATACGCAGTATTTT.